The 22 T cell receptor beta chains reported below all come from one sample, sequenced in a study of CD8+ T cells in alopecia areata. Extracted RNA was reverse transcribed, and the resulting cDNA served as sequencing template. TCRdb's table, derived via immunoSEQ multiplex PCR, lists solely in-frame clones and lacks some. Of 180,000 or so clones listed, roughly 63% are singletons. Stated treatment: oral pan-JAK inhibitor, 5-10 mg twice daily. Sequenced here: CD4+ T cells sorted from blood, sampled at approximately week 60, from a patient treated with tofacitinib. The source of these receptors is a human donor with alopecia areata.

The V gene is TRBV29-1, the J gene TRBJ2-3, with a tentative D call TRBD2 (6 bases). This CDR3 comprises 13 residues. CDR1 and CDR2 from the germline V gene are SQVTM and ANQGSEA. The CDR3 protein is CSHGGRDTDTQYF. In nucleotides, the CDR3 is TGCAGTCACGGAGGGCGCGACACAGATACGCAGTATTTT.

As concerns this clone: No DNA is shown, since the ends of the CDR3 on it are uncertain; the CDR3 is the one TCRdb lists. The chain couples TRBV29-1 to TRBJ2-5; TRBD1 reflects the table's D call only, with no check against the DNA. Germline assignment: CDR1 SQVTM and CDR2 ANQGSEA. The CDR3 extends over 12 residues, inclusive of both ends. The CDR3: CSVGHGTNRYYF.

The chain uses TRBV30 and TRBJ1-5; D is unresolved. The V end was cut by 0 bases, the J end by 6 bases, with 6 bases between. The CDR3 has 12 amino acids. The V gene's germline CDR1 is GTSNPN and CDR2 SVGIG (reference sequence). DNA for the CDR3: TGTGCCTGGAGTGTACGTCGTCAGCCCCAGCATTTT. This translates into CAWSVRRQPQHF.

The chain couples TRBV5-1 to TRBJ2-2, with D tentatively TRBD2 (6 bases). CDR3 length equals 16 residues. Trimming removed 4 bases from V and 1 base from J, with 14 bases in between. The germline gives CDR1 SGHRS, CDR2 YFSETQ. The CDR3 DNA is TGCGCCAGCAGCCCCCTCGGAGGGATGAACACCGGGGAGCTGTTTTTT. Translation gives CASSPLGGMNTGELFF.

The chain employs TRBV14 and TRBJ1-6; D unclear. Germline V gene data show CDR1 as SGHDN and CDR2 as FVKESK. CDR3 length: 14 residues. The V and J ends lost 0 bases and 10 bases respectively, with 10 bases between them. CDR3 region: CASSQDLLDSPLHF. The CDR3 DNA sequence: TGTGCCAGCAGCCAAGATTTACTCGACTCACCCCTCCACTTT.

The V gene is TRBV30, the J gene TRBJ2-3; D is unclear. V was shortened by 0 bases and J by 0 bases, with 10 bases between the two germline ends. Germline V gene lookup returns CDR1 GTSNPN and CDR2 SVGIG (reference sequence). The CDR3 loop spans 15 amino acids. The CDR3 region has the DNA TGTGCCTGGAGTGTCGGTGACACTAGCACAGATACGCAGTATTTT. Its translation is CAWSVGDTSTDTQYF.

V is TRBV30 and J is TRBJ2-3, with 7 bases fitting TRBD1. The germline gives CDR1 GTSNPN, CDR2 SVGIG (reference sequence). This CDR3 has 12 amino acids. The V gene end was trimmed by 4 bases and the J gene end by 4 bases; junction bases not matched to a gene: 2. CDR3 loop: CAWTTGADTQYF. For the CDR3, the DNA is TGTGCCTGGACAACAGGGGCAGATACGCAGTATTTT.

CDR3 nucleotides: TGTGCCTGGAGTGTACTTCGAACGGCGAGCTCCTATAATTCACCCCTCCACTTT. It codes for CAWSVLRTASSYNSPLHF. The genes are TRBV30 and TRBJ1-6; unclear D gene. The CDR3 runs 18 residues. From germline, CDR1 is GTSNPN and CDR2 SVGIG (reference sequence). The V gene lost 0 bases and the J gene lost 0 bases, with 15 bases spanning the gap.

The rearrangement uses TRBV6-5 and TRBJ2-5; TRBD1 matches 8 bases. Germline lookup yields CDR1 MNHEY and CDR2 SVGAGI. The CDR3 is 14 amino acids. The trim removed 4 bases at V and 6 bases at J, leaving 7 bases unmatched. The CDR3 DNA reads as TGTGCCAGCAGTTCGGGACAGGAACGAAAGACCCAGTACTTC. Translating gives CASSSGQERKTQYF.

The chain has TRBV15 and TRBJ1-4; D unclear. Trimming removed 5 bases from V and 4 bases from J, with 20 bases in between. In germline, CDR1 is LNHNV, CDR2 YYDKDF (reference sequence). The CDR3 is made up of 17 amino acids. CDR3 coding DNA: TGTGCCACCAGCCAAAACCCTTGGGCAGACTTTAATGAAAAACTGTTTTTT. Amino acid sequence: CATSQNPWADFNEKLFF. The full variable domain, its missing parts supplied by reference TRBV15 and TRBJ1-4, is DAMVIQNPRYQVTQFGKPVTLSCSQTLNHNVMYWYQQKSSQAPKLLFHYYDKDFNNEADTPDNFQSRRPNTSFCFLDIRSPGLGDTAMYLCATSQNPWADFNEKLFFGSGTQLSVL.

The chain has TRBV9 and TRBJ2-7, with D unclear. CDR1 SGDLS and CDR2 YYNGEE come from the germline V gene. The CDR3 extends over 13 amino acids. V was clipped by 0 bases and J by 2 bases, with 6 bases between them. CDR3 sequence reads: CASSVGPAYEQYF. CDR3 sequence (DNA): TGTGCCAGCAGCGTAGGGCCGGCCTACGAGCAGTACTTC.

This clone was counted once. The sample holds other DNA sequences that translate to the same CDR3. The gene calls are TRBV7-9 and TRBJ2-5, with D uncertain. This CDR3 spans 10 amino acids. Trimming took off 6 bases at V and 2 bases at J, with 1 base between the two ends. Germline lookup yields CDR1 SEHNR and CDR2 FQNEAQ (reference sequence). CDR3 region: CASSQETQYF. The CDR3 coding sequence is TGTGCCAGCAGTCAAGAGACCCAGTACTTC.

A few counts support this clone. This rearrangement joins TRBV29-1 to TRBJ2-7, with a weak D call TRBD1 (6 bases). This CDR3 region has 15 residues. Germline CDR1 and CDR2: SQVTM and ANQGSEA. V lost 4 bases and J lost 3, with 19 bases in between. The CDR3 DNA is TGCAGCGTTGGTGTATCGGGACAAAAAATCTACGAGCAGTACTTC. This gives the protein CSVGVSGQKIYEQYF.

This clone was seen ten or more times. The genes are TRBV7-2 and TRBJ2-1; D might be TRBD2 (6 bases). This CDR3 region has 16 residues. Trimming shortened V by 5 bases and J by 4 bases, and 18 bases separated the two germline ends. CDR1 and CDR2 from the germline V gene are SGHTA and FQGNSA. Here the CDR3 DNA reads TGTGCCAGCAGCCCGGGCTCCCTCGCGGGGTACAATGAGCAGTTCTTC. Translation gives CASSPGSLAGYNEQFF.

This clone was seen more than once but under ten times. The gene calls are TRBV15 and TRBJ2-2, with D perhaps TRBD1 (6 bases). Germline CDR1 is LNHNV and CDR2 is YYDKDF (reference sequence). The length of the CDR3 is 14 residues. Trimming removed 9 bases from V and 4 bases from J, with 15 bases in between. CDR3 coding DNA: TGTGCCACTAAACCGGGACACCTCACCGGGGAGCTGTTTTTT. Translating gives CATKPGHLTGELFF.

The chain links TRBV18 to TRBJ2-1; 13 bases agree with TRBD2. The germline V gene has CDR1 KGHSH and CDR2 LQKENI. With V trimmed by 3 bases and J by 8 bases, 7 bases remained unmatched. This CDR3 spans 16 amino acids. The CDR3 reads CASSPGLAGEWDEQFF. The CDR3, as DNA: TGTGCCAGCTCACCCGGACTAGCGGGGGAATGGGATGAGCAGTTCTTC.

The CDR3 bases are TGTGCCTGGAGGGGGGGGTATTTCACCAATGAGCAGTTCTTC. Translated: CAWRGGYFTNEQFF. This chain uses TRBV30 with TRBJ2-1; TRBD2 agrees at 7 bases. The CDR3 has 14 amino acids. V was pared by 3 bases and J by 6 bases, with 8 bases of the junction left unmatched. Germline V CDR1 and CDR2: GTSNPN, SVGIG (reference sequence). Full variable domain (missing parts from reference TRBV30 and TRBJ2-1): SQTIHQWPATLVQPVGSPLSLECTVEGTSNPNLYWYRQAAGRGLQLLFYSVGIGQISSEVPQNLSASRPQDRQFILSSKKLLLSDSGFYLCAWRGGYFTNEQFFGPGTRLTVL.

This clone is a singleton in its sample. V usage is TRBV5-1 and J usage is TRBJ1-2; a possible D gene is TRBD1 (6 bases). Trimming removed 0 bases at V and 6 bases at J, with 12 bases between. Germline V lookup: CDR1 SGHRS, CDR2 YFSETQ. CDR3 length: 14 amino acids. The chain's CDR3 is CASSLAQGIHGYTF. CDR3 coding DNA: TGCGCCAGCAGCTTGGCCCAGGGGATCCATGGCTACACCTTC.

CDR3 sequence (DNA): TGCAGCGTTTTAGGTGGGACCACTGAAGCTTTCTTT. It codes for CSVLGGTTEAFF. The J gene is TRBJ1-1, the V gene TRBV29-1; weak D call: TRBD1 (5 bases). Trimming shortened V by 5 bases and J by 4 bases, and 11 bases separated the two germline ends. The CDR3 covers 12 residues. Germline V lookup: CDR1 SQVTM, CDR2 ANQGSEA. The full variable domain, with the rest looked up from reference TRBV29-1 and TRBJ1-1, is SAVISQKPSRDICQRGTSLTIQCQVDSQVTMMFWYRQQPGQSLTLIATANQGSEATYESGFVIDKFPISRPNLTFSTLTVSNMSPEDSSIYLCSVLGGTTEAFFGQGTRLTVV.

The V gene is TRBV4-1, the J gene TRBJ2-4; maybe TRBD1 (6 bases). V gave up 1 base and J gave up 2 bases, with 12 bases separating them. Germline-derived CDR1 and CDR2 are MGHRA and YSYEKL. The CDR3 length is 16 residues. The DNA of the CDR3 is TGCGCCAGCAGCCAAGGGGCAGGGGCTACCAAAAACATTCAGTACTTC. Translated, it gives CASSQGAGATKNIQYF.

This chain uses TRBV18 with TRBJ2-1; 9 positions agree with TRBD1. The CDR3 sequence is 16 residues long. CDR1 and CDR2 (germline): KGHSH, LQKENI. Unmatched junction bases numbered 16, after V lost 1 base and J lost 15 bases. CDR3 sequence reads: CASSPRETGGFGAGFF. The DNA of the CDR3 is TGTGCCAGCTCACCACGAGAGACAGGGGGATTTGGAGCCGGGTTCTTC.

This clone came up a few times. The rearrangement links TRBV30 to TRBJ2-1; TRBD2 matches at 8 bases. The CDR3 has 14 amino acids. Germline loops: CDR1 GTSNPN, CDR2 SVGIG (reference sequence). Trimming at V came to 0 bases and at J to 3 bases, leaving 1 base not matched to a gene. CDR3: CAWSVTSGYNEQFF. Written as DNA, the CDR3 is TGTGCCTGGAGTGTAACTAGCGGCTACAATGAGCAGTTCTTC.